These 3 T cell receptor beta chains originate from one sample sequenced in a study of cytomegalovirus exposure and HLA in healthy donors. PCR involved 60 Vbeta and 13 Jbeta primers. The protocol was immunoSEQ multiplex PCR, while the TCRdb copy is restricted to in-frame clones and leaves out a portion. Among around 150,000 clones listed, approximately 80% were seen once. What was sequenced was PBMCs. Source of these receptors: a woman aged 35 to 49 in good health and CMV-seronegative.

The V gene is TRBV7-6, the J gene TRBJ2-7; a weak D match, TRBD2 (6 bases). Germline CDR1 SGHVS, CDR2 FNYEAQ. The CDR3 spans 13 residues. V shed 1 base and J shed 3 bases, with 7 bases lying between them. The CDR3 nucleotides read TGTGCCAGCAGCTTAGGGGGGGACTACGAGCAGTACTTC. Protein product: CASSLGGDYEQYF.

This chain connects TRBV7-6 to TRBJ1-5; a weak D match, TRBD1 (5 bases). Germline V gene sequence: CDR1 SGHVS, CDR2 FNYEAQ. The V and J ends lost 5 bases and 4 bases respectively, with 12 bases between them. The CDR3 contains 14 residues. This CDR3 is CASSPWQGNQPQHF. The CDR3 nucleotides read TGTGCCAGCAGCCCATGGCAGGGAAATCAGCCCCAGCATTTT.

The chain recombines TRBV19 with TRBJ1-5; D is ambiguous. The CDR3 length is 14 residues. V lost 1 base and J 4 bases, leaving 8 bases between the germline ends. Germline CDR1 and CDR2: LNHDA and SQIVND (reference sequence). CDR3 in DNA: TGTGCCAGTAGTATAGGAGTTGCTAATCAGCCCCAGCATTTT. Protein product: CASSIGVANQPQHF.